This is a list of T cell receptor beta chains from one sample in a study of shared T cell receptors in the human thymus. The protocol was immunoSEQ multiplex PCR, while the TCRdb copy is restricted to in-frame clones and leaves out a portion. The sample contains over 650,000 clones, about 90% of which appear only once. This sample was shared with a second study, whose subject was human thymus T cells.

Material for sequencing was thymocytes. These receptors were obtained from a boy in the first two years of life with a congenital heart defect. CDR3s include the opening cysteine and the closing phenylalanine or tryptophan. The D gene is left open where the match is weak. A row's size may be missing; if present it is once, few, many or a size class.

V gene: TRBV28; J gene: TRBJ1-3; D gene: NA; clone size: NA; CDR3 DNA: TGTGCCAGCAGTGACGCCGGGAGACCCTCTGGAAACACCATATATTTT; CDR3 protein: CASSDAGRPSGNTIYF
V gene: TRBV7-9; J gene: TRBJ2-3; D gene: TRBD2; clone size: few; CDR3 DNA: TGTGCCAGCAGCCACCTGAGGGAACTAGCGGGGGGCACAGATACGCAGTATTTT; CDR3 protein: CASSHLRELAGGTDTQYF
V gene: TRBV11-2; J gene: TRBJ1-1; D gene: NA; clone size: NA; CDR3 DNA: TGTGCCAGCAGCTTAATGGGGGCCGAGGGCACTGAAGCTTTCTTT; CDR3 protein: CASSLMGAEGTEAFF
V gene: TRBV18; J gene: TRBJ2-4; D gene: NA; clone size: once; CDR3 DNA: TGTGCCAGCTCAGGGCTTGGTGGAAACATTCAGTACTTC; CDR3 protein: CASSGLGGNIQYF
V gene: TRBV14; J gene: TRBJ2-7; D gene: TRBD2; clone size: NA; CDR3 DNA: TGTGCCAGCAGCCAAGAGGGGACTAGCGGGACCTACGAGCAGTACTTC; CDR3 protein: CASSQEGTSGTYEQYF
V gene: TRBV15; J gene: TRBJ1-5; D gene: TRBD1; clone size: few; CDR3 DNA: TGTGCCACCAGCAGAGATTGGGGACAGGGTGATCAGCCCCAGCATTTT; CDR3 protein: CATSRDWGQGDQPQHF
V gene: TRBV19; J gene: TRBJ1-2; D gene: NA; clone size: NA; CDR3 DNA: TGTGCCAGTAGTGTTCACGGACAGTACGCTAACTATGGCTACACCTTC; CDR3 protein: CASSVHGQYANYGYTF
V gene: TRBV9; J gene: TRBJ2-3; D gene: TRBD1; clone size: once; CDR3 DNA: TGTGCCAGCAGCGAGTCTCTGGGACAGGGAGGCACAGATACGCAGTATTTT; CDR3 protein: CASSESLGQGGTDTQYF
V gene: TRBV11-1; J gene: TRBJ2-5; D gene: NA; clone size: NA; CDR3 DNA: TGTGCCAGCAGCCTACAGGGAGAGACCCAGTACTTC; CDR3 protein: CASSLQGETQYF
V gene: TRBV6-1; J gene: TRBJ1-1; D gene: NA; clone size: NA; CDR3 DNA: TGTGCCAGCAGTGAGGTACAGGCTGGGGCCACTGAAGCTTTCTTT; CDR3 protein: CASSEVQAGATEAFF
V gene: TRBV11-2; J gene: TRBJ2-3; D gene: TRBD2; clone size: NA; CDR3 DNA: TGTGCCAGCAGCGCCCGACTAGCGGGGGCTGCAGATACGCAGTATTTT; CDR3 protein: CASSARLAGAADTQYF
V gene: TRBV27; J gene: TRBJ1-5; D gene: NA; clone size: NA; CDR3 DNA: TGTGCCAGCAGTTTAAAGGGGAATCAGCCCCAGCATTTT; CDR3 protein: CASSLKGNQPQHF
V gene: TRBV2; J gene: TRBJ2-2; D gene: TRBD2; clone size: NA; CDR3 DNA: TGTGCCAGCAGTGTCCTAGCGGAGACGAACACCGGGGAGCTGTTTTTT; CDR3 protein: CASSVLAETNTGELFF
V gene: TRBV6-5; J gene: TRBJ1-2; D gene: TRBD1; clone size: NA; CDR3 DNA: TGTGCCAGCAGTCCGCAACAGGGGGTAAACTATGGCTACACCTTC; CDR3 protein: CASSPQQGVNYGYTF
V gene: TRBV5-6; J gene: TRBJ2-2; D gene: TRBD1; clone size: NA; CDR3 DNA: TGTGCCAGCAGCTTGTCTAGGGGGCACAAAAGGGTCGGGGAGCTGTTTTTT; CDR3 protein: CASSLSRGHKRVGELFF
V gene: TRBV7-9; J gene: TRBJ2-1; D gene: TRBD2; clone size: NA; CDR3 DNA: TGTGCCAGCAGCTTAGTATTAAATGGGGCGGGAGGCGGCCAGTTCTTC; CDR3 protein: CASSLVLNGAGGGQFF
V gene: TRBV9; J gene: TRBJ2-1; D gene: TRBD1; clone size: NA; CDR3 DNA: TGTGCCAGCAGCCAGGGACAGGGAAACAATGAGCAGTTCTTC; CDR3 protein: CASSQGQGNNEQFF